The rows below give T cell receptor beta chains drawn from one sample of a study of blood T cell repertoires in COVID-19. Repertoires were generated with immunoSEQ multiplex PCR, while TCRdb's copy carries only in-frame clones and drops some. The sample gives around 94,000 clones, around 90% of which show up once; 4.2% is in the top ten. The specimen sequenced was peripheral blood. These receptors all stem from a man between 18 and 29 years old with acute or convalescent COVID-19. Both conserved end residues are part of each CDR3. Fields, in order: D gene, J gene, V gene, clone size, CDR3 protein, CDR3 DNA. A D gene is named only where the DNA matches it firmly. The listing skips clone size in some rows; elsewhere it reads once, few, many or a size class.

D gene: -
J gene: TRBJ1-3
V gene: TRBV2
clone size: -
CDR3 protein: CASRSGSGNTIYF
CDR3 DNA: TGTGCCAGCAGATCCGGCTCTGGAAACACCATATATTTT

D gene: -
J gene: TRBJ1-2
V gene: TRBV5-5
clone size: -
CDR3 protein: CASSRSVTGGYTF
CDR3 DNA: TGTGCCAGCAGCCGGTCCGTGACGGGTGGCTACACCTTC

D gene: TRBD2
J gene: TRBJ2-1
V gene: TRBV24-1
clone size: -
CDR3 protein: CATSDGGSSGGKYNEQFF
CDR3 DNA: TGTGCCACCAGTGATGGGGGATCTAGCGGGGGGAAATACAATGAGCAGTTCTTC

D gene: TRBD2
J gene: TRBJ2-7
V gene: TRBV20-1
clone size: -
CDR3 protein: CSASTSGSEQYF
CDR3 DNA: TGCAGTGCTAGTACTAGCGGGAGCGAGCAGTACTTC

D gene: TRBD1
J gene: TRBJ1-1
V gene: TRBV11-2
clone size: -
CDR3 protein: CASSSSGTGNTEAFF
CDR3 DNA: TGTGCCAGCAGCTCTTCCGGGACAGGGAACACTGAAGCTTTCTTT

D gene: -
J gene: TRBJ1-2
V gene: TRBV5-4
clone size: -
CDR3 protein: CASSLPESRGYTF
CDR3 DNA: TGTGCCAGCAGCTTGCCCGAGTCTCGGGGCTACACCTTC

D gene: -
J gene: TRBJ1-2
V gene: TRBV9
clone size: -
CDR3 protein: CASSEGGPNYGYTF
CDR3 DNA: TGTGCCAGCAGTGAGGGAGGACCCAACTATGGCTACACCTTC

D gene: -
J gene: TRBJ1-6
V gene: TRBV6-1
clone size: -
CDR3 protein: CASSEAADSPLHF
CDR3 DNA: TGTGCCAGCAGTGAAGCGGCGGATTCACCCCTCCACTTT

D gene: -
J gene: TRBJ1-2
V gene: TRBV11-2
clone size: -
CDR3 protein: CASCSLVRGINYGYTF
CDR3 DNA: TGTGCCAGCTGCTCCTTAGTAAGGGGGATTAACTATGGCTACACCTTC

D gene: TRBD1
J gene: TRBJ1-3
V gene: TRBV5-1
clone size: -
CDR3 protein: CASSPGQGVDSGNTIYF
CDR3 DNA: TGCGCCAGCAGCCCGGGACAGGGGGTTGACTCTGGAAACACCATATATTTT

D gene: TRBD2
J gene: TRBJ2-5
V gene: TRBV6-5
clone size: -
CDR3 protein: CASSRTTSGEGTQYF
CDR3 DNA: TGTGCCAGCAGTAGGACGACTAGCGGAGAAGGGACCCAGTACTTC

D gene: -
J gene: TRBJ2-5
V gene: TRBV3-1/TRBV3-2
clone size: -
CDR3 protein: CASSFRRQYQETQYF
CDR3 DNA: TGTGCCAGCAGCTTTAGGAGACAGTACCAAGAGACCCAGTACTTC

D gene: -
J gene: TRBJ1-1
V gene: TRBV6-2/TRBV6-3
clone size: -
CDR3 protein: CASSYSDSRVGNTEAFF
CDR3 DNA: TGTGCCAGCAGTTACTCGGACTCCCGGGTCGGGAACACTGAAGCTTTCTTT

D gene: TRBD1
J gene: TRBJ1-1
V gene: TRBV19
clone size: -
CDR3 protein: CASRGQMNTEVFF
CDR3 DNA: TGTGCCAGTAGGGGACAGATGAACACTGAAGTTTTCTTT

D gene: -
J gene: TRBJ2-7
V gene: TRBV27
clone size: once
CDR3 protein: CASSLNRYYEQYF
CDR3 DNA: TGTGCCAGCAGTTTAAACAGATACTACGAGCAGTACTTC

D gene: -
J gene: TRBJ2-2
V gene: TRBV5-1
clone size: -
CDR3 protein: CASSSPGTGELFF
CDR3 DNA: TGCGCCAGCAGCTCCCCAGGGACCGGGGAGCTGTTTTTT

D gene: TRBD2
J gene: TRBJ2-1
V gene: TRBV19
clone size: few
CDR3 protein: CASSGTSGGLAYNEQFF
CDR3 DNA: TGTGCCAGTAGCGGGACTAGCGGGGGGTTGGCCTACAATGAGCAGTTCTTC

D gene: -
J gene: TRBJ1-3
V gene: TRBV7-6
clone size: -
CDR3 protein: CASSSGLDGGNTIYF
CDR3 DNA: TGTGCCAGCAGCTCCGGACTGGACGGAGGAAACACCATATATTTT

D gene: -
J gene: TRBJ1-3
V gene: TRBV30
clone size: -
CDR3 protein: CAWSYTSGNTIYF
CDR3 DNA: TGTGCCTGGAGCTATACCTCTGGAAACACCATATATTTT

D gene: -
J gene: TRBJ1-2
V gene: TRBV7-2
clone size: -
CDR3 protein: CASTNNYGYTF
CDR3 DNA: TGTGCCAGCACAAATAACTATGGCTACACCTTC

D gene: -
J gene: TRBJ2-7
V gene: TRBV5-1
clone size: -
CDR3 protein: CASSYVGGTYEQYF
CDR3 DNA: TGCGCCAGCAGCTACGTGGGAGGTACCTACGAGCAGTACTTC

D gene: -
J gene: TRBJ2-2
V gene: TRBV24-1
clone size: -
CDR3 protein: CATGGPGELFF
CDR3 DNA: TGTGCCACCGGGGGCCCCGGGGAGCTGTTTTTT

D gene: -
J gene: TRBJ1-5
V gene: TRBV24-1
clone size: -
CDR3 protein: CATSDLTGFQPQHF
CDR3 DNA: TGTGCCACCAGTGATTTGACGGGATTTCAGCCCCAGCATTTT

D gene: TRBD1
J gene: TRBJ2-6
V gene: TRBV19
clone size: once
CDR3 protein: CASSPLTGLSGANVLTF
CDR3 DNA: TGTGCCAGTAGTCCTCTGACAGGGCTCTCTGGGGCCAACGTCCTGACTTTC

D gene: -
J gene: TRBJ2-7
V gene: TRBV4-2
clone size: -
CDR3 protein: CASSQGLSYEQYF
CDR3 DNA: TGTGCCAGCAGCCAGGGACTTTCCTACGAGCAGTACTTC

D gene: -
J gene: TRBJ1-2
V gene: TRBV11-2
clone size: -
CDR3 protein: CASSLDRQGYGYTF
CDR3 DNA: TGTGCCAGCAGCTTAGATCGACAAGGCTATGGCTACACCTTC

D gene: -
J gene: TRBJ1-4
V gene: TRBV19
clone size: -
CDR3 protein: CASSIGGAANEKLFF
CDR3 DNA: TGTGCCAGTAGTATTGGCGGGGCGGCTAATGAAAAACTGTTTTTT

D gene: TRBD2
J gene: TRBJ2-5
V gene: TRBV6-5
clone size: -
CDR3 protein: CASRLGLAQETQYF
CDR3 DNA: TGTGCCAGCAGGCTTGGACTAGCACAAGAGACCCAGTACTTC

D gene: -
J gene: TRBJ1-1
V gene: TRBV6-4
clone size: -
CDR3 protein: CASSERLNTEAFF
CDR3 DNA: TGTGCCAGCAGTGAACGGTTGAACACTGAAGCTTTCTTT

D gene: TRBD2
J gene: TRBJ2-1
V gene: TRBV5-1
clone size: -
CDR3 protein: CASSAGLAGVTSSYNEQFF
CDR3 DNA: TGCGCCAGCAGCGCCGGACTAGCGGGGGTTACTAGCTCCTACAATGAGCAGTTCTTC

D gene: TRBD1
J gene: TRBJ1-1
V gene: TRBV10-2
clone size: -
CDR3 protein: CASRGQVNTEAFF
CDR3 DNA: TGCGCCAGCAGGGGACAGGTGAACACTGAAGCTTTCTTT

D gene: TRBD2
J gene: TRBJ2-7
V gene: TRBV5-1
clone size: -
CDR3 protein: CASSLGGPSGSHEQYF
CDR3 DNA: TGCGCCAGCAGCTTGGGGGGGCCTAGCGGGAGCCACGAGCAGTACTTC

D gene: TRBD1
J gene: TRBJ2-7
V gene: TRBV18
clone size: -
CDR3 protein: CASSLSRDSYEQYF
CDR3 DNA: TGTGCCAGCTCACTGTCCCGGGACAGCTACGAGCAGTACTTC

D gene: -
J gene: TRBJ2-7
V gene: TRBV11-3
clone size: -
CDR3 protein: CASSYRQDTFYEQYF
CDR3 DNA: TGTGCCAGCAGCTACCGACAGGATACATTCTACGAGCAGTACTTC

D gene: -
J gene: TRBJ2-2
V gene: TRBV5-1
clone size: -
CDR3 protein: CASSLGSGELFF
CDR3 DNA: TGCGCCAGCAGCTTGGGTAGCGGGGAGCTGTTTTTT

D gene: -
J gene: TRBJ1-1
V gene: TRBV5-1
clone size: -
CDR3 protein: CASSLRTGAPEAFF
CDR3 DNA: TGCGCCAGCAGCCTAAGAACAGGAGCCCCTGAAGCTTTCTTT